This T cell receptor beta chain comes out of a study of T cells in Graves' hyperthyroidism and ophthalmopathy. Uncontrolled infection, other autoimmune disease, pregnancy or lactation led to exclusion. This clonotype was detected many times. Its target is unknown. Notes on the study in general: Using 13 V-J features, a model discriminated ophthalmopathy from stable hyperthyroidism. The majority of expanded thyroid clonotypes above 0.001 also appeared in blood. The model's output predicted ophthalmopathy at a median of 6.5 months prior to onset.

Germline V gives CDR1 WSHSY, CDR2 SAAADI. The V gene lost 6 bases and the J gene lost 4 bases, with 15 bases spanning the gap. This CDR3 is 14 amino acids long. Researchers took RNA transcripts and amplified the TCR beta CDR3 regions from them. HTBI primers were employed in a first-round RT-PCR of the TCR CDR3. MiXCR was run by TCRdb on the multiplex PCR reads, yielding one entry per CDR3 protein. The sample consists of roughly 700,000 distinct CDR3 sequences, around 15% of them appearing once. The sample was blood. This chain uses TRBV10-2 with TRBJ2-5; D unresolved. This receptor was obtained from a man aged 50-60 years with Graves' hyperthyroidism. The CDR3 nucleotides are TGCGCCAGCAGAGATCTAGGCCCCGGAGAGACCCAGTACTTC. Its translation: CASRDLGPGETQYF.